These 30 T cell receptor beta chains were sequenced from one sample in a study of T cell responses to AZD1222 COVID-19 vaccine. The table came from immunoSEQ multiplex PCR; TCRdb's copy has only in-frame clones and leaves some out. The data show over 110,000 clones, roughly 92% seen once. The material sequenced was peripheral blood, taken on day 0 of AZD1222 vaccination. All receptors come from an adult in good health.

CDR3 in amino acids: CGAGGSNEQFF. For the CDR3, the DNA is TGCGGCGCGGGGGGGTCCAATGAGCAGTTCTTC. The V and J genes are TRBV10-2 and TRBJ2-1; 9 nucleotides match TRBD2. The CDR3 contains 11 residues. Germline V lookup: CDR1 WSHSY, CDR2 SAAADI.

In DNA form, the CDR3 reads TGTGCCAGCAGGTCCCCTAGCGGGGGTAATGAAAAACTGTTTTTT. Encoded protein: CASRSPSGGNEKLFF. The chain uses TRBV28 and TRBJ1-4; D perhaps matches TRBD1 (5 bases). Between the trimmed V and J ends, which lost 6 bases and 4 bases, there was a span of 15 bases. The CDR3 totals 15 residues. CDR1 and CDR2 (germline): MDHEN, SYDVKM. Combining the CDR3 with reference TRBV28 and TRBJ1-4 gives the whole variable domain DVKVTQSSRYLVKRTGEKVFLECVQDMDHENMFWYRQDPGLGLRLIYFSYDVKMKEKGDIPEGYSVSREKKERFSLILESASTNQTSMYLCASRSPSGGNEKLFFGSGTQLSVL.

V is TRBV5-3 and J is TRBJ1-2; D is unclear. TRBV5-3 is identified as an open reading frame with a role that is uncertain. The CDR3 covers 15 residues. Trimming stripped 2 bases from V and 0 bases from J, with 11 bases between. As DNA, the CDR3 is TGTGCCAGAAGCTTTAGTCTAAGCTCTAACTATGGCTACACCTTC. Translation: CARSFSLSSNYGYTF.

The genes are TRBV5-1 and TRBJ2-1; D gene ambiguous. The V end lost 4 bases, the J end lost 9 bases, and 8 bases lay between the germline ends. The CDR3 contains 11 residues. Germline V lookup: CDR1 SGHRS, CDR2 YFSETQ. The chain's CDR3 is CASSLRGEQFF. The CDR3, as DNA: TGCGCCAGCAGCCTGAGAGGTGAGCAGTTCTTC.

The gene calls are TRBV19 and TRBJ1-1; D gene ambiguous. CDR1 and CDR2 (germline): LNHDA, SQIVND (reference sequence). The CDR3 runs to 15 residues. V was pared by 4 bases and J by 1 base, with 13 bases between. In nucleotides, the CDR3 is TGTGCCAGTAGTAGAGGACCGGGAGGGAACACTGAAGCTTTCTTT. This encodes CASSRGPGGNTEAFF.

The CDR3 DNA is TGCGCCAGCAGCTTGGGGGGACCCCTCTACGAGCAGTACTTC. Amino acids: CASSLGGPLYEQYF. V usage is TRBV5-1 and J usage is TRBJ2-7; D is perhaps TRBD1 or TRBD2 (5 bases each). Germline values: CDR1 SGHRS, CDR2 YFSETQ. There are 14 residues in the CDR3. Trimming removed 0 bases from V and 3 bases from J, with 10 bases in between. Drawing the rest from reference TRBV5-1 and TRBJ2-7, the complete variable domain is KAGVTQTPRYLIKTRGQQVTLSCSPISGHRSVSWYQQTPGQGLQFLFEYFSETQRNKGNFPGRFSGRQFSNSRSEMNVSTLELGDSALYLCASSLGGPLYEQYFGPGTRLTVT.

V gene TRBV5-6 combines with J gene TRBJ2-3, with 11 bases fitting TRBD2. CDR3 length: 17 amino acids. The V segment lost 4 bases and the J segment 0 bases; nucleotides outside the gene matches: 7. In germline, CDR1 is SGHDT, CDR2 YYEEEE. In DNA, the CDR3 is TGTGCCAGCAGCCTAATACTAGCGGGGGATAGCACAGATACGCAGTATTTT. Its translation is CASSLILAGDSTDTQYF.

The V gene is TRBV5-1, the J gene TRBJ1-6; D not resolved. This CDR3 has 16 residues. V lost 1 base, J lost 5 bases, and 13 bases lay in between. Germline lookup yields CDR1 SGHRS and CDR2 YFSETQ. CDR3 nucleotides: TGCGCCAGCAGCTTGCAGCCAAGGGAAGATAATTCACCCCTCCACTTT. Residues: CASSLQPREDNSPLHF.

The V gene is TRBV5-1, the J gene TRBJ1-1; perhaps TRBD1 as D (5 bases). Trimming shortened V by 4 bases and J by 6 bases, and 16 bases separated the two germline ends. The germline V gene encodes CDR1 SGHRS and CDR2 YFSETQ. The CDR3 is 14 residues long. This CDR3 is CASSRDLDRAEAFF. The CDR3 nucleotides read TGCGCCAGCAGCCGTGACCTTGACAGAGCTGAAGCTTTCTTT.

This chain joins TRBV6-5 and TRBJ2-7, with a tentative D call TRBD2 (5 bases). Trimming removed 7 bases from V and 4 bases from J, with 8 bases in between. The length of the CDR3 is 11 residues. Germline V gene lookup returns CDR1 MNHEY and CDR2 SVGAGI. This CDR3 reads CASTGGYEQYF. The CDR3 DNA follows: TGTGCCAGCACAGGAGGATACGAGCAGTACTTC.

This clone was observed a single time. This sequence joins TRBV10-2 and TRBJ2-3; 7 bases line up with TRBD2. Germline CDR1 is WSHSY and CDR2 is SAAADI. The CDR3 is 13 amino acids. Trimming at V came to 6 bases and at J to 8 bases, leaving 8 bases not matched to a gene. This CDR3 reads CASRGLVRGTQYF. The CDR3 nucleotides are TGCGCCAGCAGAGGACTAGTGAGGGGTACGCAGTATTTT.

This chain links TRBV3-1 (or the pseudogene TRBV3-2) with TRBJ1-2; D is ambiguous. The CDR3 is 13 amino acids. The V gene's germline CDR1 is LGHDT and CDR2 YNNKEL (reference sequence). Between the trimmed V and J ends, which lost 2 bases and 7 bases, there was a span of 11 bases. The CDR3 nucleotides are TGTGCCAGCAGCCAACGGGAATCTCGTGGCTACACCTTC. The encoded protein is CASSQRESRGYTF.

The chain links TRBV19 to TRBJ2-2; D uncertain. Germline V gene sequence: CDR1 LNHDA, CDR2 SQIVND (reference sequence). Trimming took off 5 bases at V and 7 bases at J, with 26 bases between the two ends. The CDR3 consists of 18 residues. CDR3 DNA: TGTGCCAGTAGTGTCCGGGCCCCCGGTCTGTCGCTCGGCGGGGAGCTGTTTTTT. This gives the protein CASSVRAPGLSLGGELFF.

The CDR3 nucleotides are TGTGCCACCGGGGCGAGCTCCTATAATTCACCCCTCCACTTT. Translating gives CATGASSYNSPLHF. The chain couples TRBV15 to TRBJ1-6, with D perhaps matching TRBD1 (5 bases). V lost 8 bases and J 0 bases, leaving 8 bases between the germline ends. This CDR3 has 14 amino acids. The germline CDR1 and CDR2 sequences are LNHNV and YYDKDF (reference sequence).

CDR3 protein: CASSLDGSTDTQYF. CDR3 nucleotides: TGTGCCAGCAGCTTAGACGGTAGCACAGATACGCAGTATTTT. V usage is TRBV11-3 and J usage is TRBJ2-3; the D is unclear. Per the germline V gene, CDR1 is SGHNT and CDR2 is YENEEA. The CDR3 extends over 14 amino acids. Trimming shortened V by 0 bases and J by 0 bases, and 4 bases separated the two germline ends.

The chain is built from TRBV7-9 and TRBJ1-1; D is possibly TRBD1 (6 bases). The germline V and J ends were trimmed by 5 bases and 4 bases, with 11 bases remaining between them. The CDR3 runs to 13 residues. Germline-derived CDR1 and CDR2 are SEHNR and FQNEAQ (reference sequence). CDR3 protein: CASSTTGFTEAFF. DNA of the CDR3: TGTGCCAGCAGCACGACAGGATTCACTGAAGCTTTCTTT.

The CDR3 nucleotides are TGTGCCAGCAGCCGGGACAGGGGGCGCATAGGCGAGCAGTACTTC. Its translation is CASSRDRGRIGEQYF. V and J are TRBV5-5 and TRBJ2-7; 12 nucleotides line up with TRBD1. V shed 4 bases, J shed 6 bases, and the junction held 8 bases outside the gene matches. CDR3 length: 15 residues. Germline V gene data show CDR1 as SGHKS and CDR2 as YYEKEE (reference sequence).

V usage is TRBV25-1 and J usage is TRBJ2-7; 7 bases fit TRBD2. With 4 bases clipped from V and 4 bases from J, the junction kept 1 base outside the gene matches. CDR1 is MGHDK and CDR2 is SYGVNS in the germline V gene. The CDR3 consists of 12 residues. For the CDR3, the DNA is TGTGCCAGCAGTGGGACTAGATACGAGCAGTACTTC. Amino acids: CASSGTRYEQYF.

This chain joins TRBV20-1 and TRBJ1-3; D is uncertain. The germline V gene has CDR1 DFQATT and CDR2 SNEGSKA (reference sequence). The CDR3 runs to 12 residues. Trimming cost V 3 bases and J 2 bases, with 5 bases left between them. CDR3 region: CSASMAGNTIYF. The CDR3, as DNA: TGCAGTGCTAGTATGGCTGGAAACACCATATATTTT.

The V call is TRBV6-5, the J call TRBJ2-7, with D unclear. Germline lookup yields CDR1 MNHEY and CDR2 SVGAGI. The CDR3 has 13 residues. Trimming removed 8 bases from V and 4 bases from J, with 15 bases in between. The CDR3 bases are TGTGCCAGCCAGGACGGAACCGAATACGAGCAGTACTTC. It is translated as CASQDGTEYEQYF.

V usage is TRBV6-1 and J usage is TRBJ2-3, with 10 bases matching TRBD2. The ends lost 2 bases at V and 1 base at J; junction bases unmatched: 3. The V gene's germline CDR1 is MNHNS and CDR2 SASEGT. This CDR3 comprises 16 residues. Written as DNA, the CDR3 is TGTGCCAGCAGTGAATCAGCGGGAGGGGGCACAGATACGCAGTATTTT. Protein sequence: CASSESAGGGTDTQYF.

The chain links TRBV28 to TRBJ1-6; D may be TRBD1 (5 bases). Trimming removed 4 bases from V and 9 bases from J, with 13 bases in between. CDR3 length: 14 residues. CDR1 and CDR2 (germline): MDHEN, SYDVKM. The CDR3 is CASSWGGPGSPLHF. In nucleotides, the CDR3 is TGTGCCAGCAGTTGGGGGGGTCCCGGTTCACCCCTCCACTTT.

The chain carries TRBV4-1 and TRBJ1-6; D uncertain. Looked up from germline, CDR1 is MGHRA and CDR2 is YSYEKL. CDR3 length equals 18 residues. V lost 0 bases to trimming and J lost 0 bases, with 12 bases between them. The CDR3: CASSQDSPGVSYNSPLHF. The CDR3 DNA sequence: TGCGCCAGCAGCCAAGATAGTCCGGGTGTCTCCTATAATTCACCCCTCCACTTT.

This chain joins TRBV5-4 and TRBJ2-5, with a weak D call TRBD1 (8 bases). The CDR3 is 14 amino acids. The germline V and J ends were trimmed by 1 base and 7 bases, with 14 bases remaining between them. Germline V gene sequence: CDR1 SGHNT, CDR2 YYREEE (reference sequence). CDR3 in amino acids: CASSLNRGRVTQYF. CDR3 in DNA: TGTGCCAGCAGCTTGAACAGGGGGAGGGTGACCCAGTACTTC.

The chain is built from TRBV2 and TRBJ2-2; D is ambiguous. The germline V and J ends were trimmed by 2 bases and 0 bases, with 7 bases remaining between them. Germline loops: CDR1 SNHLY, CDR2 FYNNEI. The CDR3 contains 15 residues. The CDR3 protein is CASSENQANTGELFF. The CDR3 nucleotides read TGTGCCAGCAGTGAAAACCAGGCGAACACCGGGGAGCTGTTTTTT. Together with reference TRBV2 and TRBJ2-2, the CDR3 gives the full variable domain: EPEVTQTPSHQVTQMGQEVILRCVPISNHLYFYWYRQILGQKVEFLVSFYNNEISEKSEIFDDQFSVERPDGSNFTLKIRSTKLEDSAMYFCASSENQANTGELFFGEGSRLTVL.

CDR3 region: CASSFVVREHEQFF. The CDR3 DNA reads as TGTGCCAGCAGTTTTGTAGTTCGGGAGCATGAGCAGTTCTTC. The chain has TRBV27 and TRBJ2-1; a possible D gene is TRBD2 (6 bases). Germline V lookup: CDR1 MNHEY, CDR2 SMNVEV (reference sequence). Trimming cost V 3 bases and J 8 bases, with 14 bases left between them. CDR3 length: 14 amino acids.

The V call is TRBV18, the J call TRBJ2-1, with unresolved D. This CDR3 has 13 amino acids. Germline assignment: CDR1 KGHSH and CDR2 LQKENI. The V and J ends lost 5 bases and 4 bases respectively, with 9 bases between them. This CDR3 is CASSVEGYNEQFF. The CDR3 bases are TGTGCCAGCTCAGTTGAAGGGTACAATGAGCAGTTCTTC.

The gene calls are TRBV6-2 or TRBV6-3 and TRBJ1-4; no definite D call. The CDR3 covers 15 residues. V was shortened by 2 bases and J by 0 bases, with 7 bases between the two germline ends. In germline, CDR1 is MNHEY, CDR2 SVGEGT. In DNA, the CDR3 is TGTGCCAGCAGTTACGGGCGCGCAACTAATGAAAAACTGTTTTTT. Encoded protein: CASSYGRATNEKLFF.

In its sample, this clone was seen once. The rearrangement joins TRBV19 to TRBJ2-3; a possible D gene is TRBD1 (6 bases). This CDR3 is 15 amino acids long. Germline CDR1 is LNHDA and CDR2 is SQIVND (reference sequence). V shed 3 bases and J shed 2 bases, with 12 bases lying between them. CDR3 region: CASSMGAGFTDTQYF. Written as DNA, the CDR3 is TGTGCCAGTAGTATGGGGGCAGGGTTCACAGATACGCAGTATTTT.

This clone has just a few counts. The chain joins TRBV3-1 (or the pseudogene TRBV3-2) to TRBJ1-4; D might be TRBD1 (6 bases). Germline CDR1 and CDR2: LGHDT and YNNKEL (reference sequence). V lost 0 bases and J lost 0, with 11 bases in between. The CDR3 is 17 residues long. In DNA form, the CDR3 reads TGTGCCAGCAGCCAAGATCGGACAGTTACAACTAATGAAAAACTGTTTTTT. It is translated as CASSQDRTVTTNEKLFF.